Listed below are T cell receptor beta chains from one sample, sequenced in a study of T cells in Graves' hyperthyroidism and ophthalmopathy. Using its own MiXCR run on the multiplex PCR reads, TCRdb lists one record per CDR3 protein. The profile shows hundreds of thousands of distinct CDR3 sequences, approximately 15% of them singletons. Source material: blood. Every receptor here comes from a woman aged 35 to 49 with Graves' hyperthyroidism. CDR3s include the opening cysteine and the closing phenylalanine or tryptophan. Fields, in order: CDR3 length, J gene, D gene, V gene, CDR3 protein. A D gene is named only where the DNA matches it firmly.

cdr3_length: 20
j_call: TRBJ2-1
d_call: .
v_call: TRBV6-1
cdr3_aa: CASSEEFAPSPNGAYNEQFF

cdr3_length: 15
j_call: TRBJ1-4
d_call: TRBD1
v_call: TRBV27
cdr3_aa: CASSSGTGGYEKLFF

cdr3_length: 13
j_call: TRBJ1-1
d_call: .
v_call: TRBV30
cdr3_aa: CAWGAATDTEAFF

cdr3_length: 14
j_call: TRBJ2-7
d_call: TRBD2
v_call: TRBV3-1
cdr3_aa: CASSPGLASYEQYF

cdr3_length: 18
j_call: TRBJ2-1
d_call: TRBD2
v_call: TRBV2
cdr3_aa: CASTTGLAGGFAYNEQFF

cdr3_length: 16
j_call: TRBJ2-1
d_call: TRBD2
v_call: TRBV18
cdr3_aa: CASSPPGLAGANEQFF

cdr3_length: 15
j_call: TRBJ2-1
d_call: TRBD2
v_call: TRBV28
cdr3_aa: CASSLGRERLDEQFF

cdr3_length: 15
j_call: TRBJ1-6
d_call: .
v_call: TRBV7-2
cdr3_aa: CASRNTLPGYSPLHF

cdr3_length: 13
j_call: TRBJ1-2
d_call: .
v_call: TRBV29-1
cdr3_aa: CSVVFKDHGGYTF

cdr3_length: 15
j_call: TRBJ1-2
d_call: TRBD1
v_call: TRBV28
cdr3_aa: CASTTAGQGGYGYTF

cdr3_length: 14
j_call: TRBJ2-5
d_call: TRBD1
v_call: TRBV2
cdr3_aa: CASSESDRAHAQYF

cdr3_length: 14
j_call: TRBJ1-2
d_call: TRBD1
v_call: TRBV30
cdr3_aa: CAWSRDRGSYGYTF

cdr3_length: 14
j_call: TRBJ2-7
d_call: .
v_call: TRBV9
cdr3_aa: CASSVGGTPLEQYF

cdr3_length: 14
j_call: TRBJ1-2
d_call: TRBD1
v_call: TRBV27
cdr3_aa: CASSFLDRGNGYTF

cdr3_length: 16
j_call: TRBJ2-4
d_call: .
v_call: TRBV6-1
cdr3_aa: CASIKELLLAKNIQYF

cdr3_length: 15
j_call: TRBJ2-2
d_call: TRBD2
v_call: TRBV20-1
cdr3_aa: CSARATSGYTGELFF

cdr3_length: 16
j_call: TRBJ2-3
d_call: TRBD1
v_call: TRBV7-9
cdr3_aa: CASTPNEDRTTDTQYF

cdr3_length: 13
j_call: TRBJ1-2
d_call: TRBD1
v_call: TRBV7-9
cdr3_aa: CASSPSTGFGYTF

cdr3_length: 13
j_call: TRBJ2-7
d_call: .
v_call: TRBV9
cdr3_aa: CASSVSPSYEQYF

cdr3_length: 16
j_call: TRBJ2-6
d_call: .
v_call: TRBV7-3
cdr3_aa: CASSLKGGSGANVLTF

cdr3_length: 14
j_call: TRBJ2-3
d_call: .
v_call: TRBV2
cdr3_aa: CASRTGTETDTQYF

cdr3_length: 15
j_call: TRBJ2-1
d_call: .
v_call: TRBV19
cdr3_aa: CASTLGGTLTHEQFF

cdr3_length: 15
j_call: TRBJ1-5
d_call: .
v_call: TRBV13
cdr3_aa: CASTSGRESNQPQHF

cdr3_length: 13
j_call: TRBJ1-6
d_call: .
v_call: TRBV28
cdr3_aa: CASMPANNSPLHF

cdr3_length: 15
j_call: TRBJ1-2
d_call: .
v_call: TRBV28
cdr3_aa: CASSHIWESGYGYTF

cdr3_length: 13
j_call: TRBJ2-7
d_call: .
v_call: TRBV5-1
cdr3_aa: CASNFLNRDEQYF

cdr3_length: 14
j_call: TRBJ2-7
d_call: .
v_call: TRBV20-1
cdr3_aa: CSARVRSAAYEQYF

cdr3_length: 19
j_call: TRBJ2-5
d_call: TRBD2
v_call: TRBV4-1
cdr3_aa: CASSQEGAGTSGRGETQYF

cdr3_length: 14
j_call: TRBJ2-7
d_call: TRBD1
v_call: TRBV28
cdr3_aa: CASSGTGGAYEQYF

cdr3_length: 13
j_call: TRBJ2-1
d_call: .
v_call: TRBV7-3
cdr3_aa: CASSSQAYNEQFF

cdr3_length: 14
j_call: TRBJ2-1
d_call: .
v_call: TRBV19
cdr3_aa: CASSSPYSYNEQFF

cdr3_length: 12
j_call: TRBJ2-2
d_call: .
v_call: TRBV20-1
cdr3_aa: CSARQESGELFF

cdr3_length: 18
j_call: TRBJ2-1
d_call: .
v_call: TRBV2
cdr3_aa: CASSELSLASSPYNEQFF

cdr3_length: 16
j_call: TRBJ2-5
d_call: TRBD2
v_call: TRBV20-1
cdr3_aa: CSARDLASGDQETQYF

cdr3_length: 15
j_call: TRBJ2-1
d_call: TRBD2
v_call: TRBV11-3
cdr3_aa: CASSDGLAIYNEQFF

cdr3_length: 14
j_call: TRBJ2-2
d_call: .
v_call: TRBV20-1
cdr3_aa: CSARDHLNTGELFF

cdr3_length: 16
j_call: TRBJ2-3
d_call: .
v_call: TRBV10-3
cdr3_aa: CAISDLNTGTTDTQYF